A single sample is the source of the 4 T cell receptor beta chains below, sequenced in a study of Graves' ophthalmopathy and Graves' hyperthyroidism. RNA transcripts served as template for amplifying TCR beta CDR3 sequences. HTBI primers were used in a first-round RT-PCR, which preceded a second-round multiplex PCR. TCRdb reprocessed the multiplex PCR reads via MiXCR and lists one record per CDR3 protein. The profile covers over a million distinct CDR3 sequences, with about 35% appearing a single time and 11% taken by the ten largest. The source material was peripheral blood or thyroid tissue (not recorded which). The origin of the receptors is an adult man with Graves' hyperthyroidism.

The chain combines TRBV6-2 or TRBV6-3 with TRBJ2-7, with 10 bases aligning to TRBD1. With 5 bases clipped from V and 2 bases from J, the junction kept 12 bases outside the gene matches. This CDR3 is built from 17 residues. CDR1 and CDR2 (germline): MNHEY, SVGEGT. CDR3: CASSLGTGDVPTYEQYF. The CDR3 DNA follows: TGTGCCAGCAGTCTCGGGACAGGGGACGTGCCTACCTACGAGCAGTACTTC.

This clonotype occurred many times. The rearrangement links TRBV10-3 to TRBJ2-2; 7 bases are a match to TRBD1. J gave up 6 bases and V 4 bases, and 14 bases lay outside the gene matches. The CDR3 extends over 17 amino acids. Germline V CDR1 and CDR2: ENHRY, SYGVKD. The CDR3 is CAISANRGEIVAGELFF. The CDR3 DNA reads TGTGCCATCAGTGCCAACAGGGGAGAGATTGTGGCCGGGGAGCTGTTTTTT.

This clonotype appeared a few times. J is TRBJ1-5 and V is TRBV5-6, with 9 positions matching TRBD1. The ends lost 2 bases at V and 3 bases at J; junction bases unmatched: 3. Germline V lookup: CDR1 SGHDT, CDR2 YYEEEE. The CDR3 runs to 15 residues. For the CDR3, the DNA is TGTGCCAGCAGCTTCGGACAGGGGATCAATCAGCCCCAGCATTTT. As protein: CASSFGQGINQPQHF.

This clonotype was recorded many times. The V call is TRBV12-3 or TRBV12-4, the J call TRBJ2-5, with D perhaps TRBD2 (5 bases). This CDR3 region has 13 residues. With 5 bases removed from V and 5 bases from J, the gap between germline ends came to 12 bases. CDR3 bases: TGTGCCAGCAGTACCGCACTAGTGGAGACCCAGTACTTC. Encoded protein: CASSTALVETQYF.